This T cell receptor (beta chain) was retrieved from a study of cytomegalovirus exposure and HLA in healthy donors. Study observations and caveats: Around 160 TCR beta chains were listed as cytomegalovirus-associated. An analysis done earlier found most TCR beta V segments productive about 87% or about 30% of the time.

Comment on this clone: What it binds is unknown.

V shed 4 bases and J 3 bases; nucleotides not matched to a gene: 2. The germline V gene has CDR1 MNHEY and CDR2 SMNVEV (reference sequence). This CDR3 comprises 13 residues. Researchers ran the PCR with 60 Vbeta and 13 Jbeta primers. TCRdb's copy holds only in-frame clones and misses some; the assay was immunoSEQ multiplex PCR. Of over 150,000 clones listed, 65% to 80% were seen once; the top ten hold 4.3%. This chain links TRBV27 with TRBJ2-7; TRBD1 matches 8 bases. The TCR comes from a man in his forties in good health and CMV-seronegative. Sequencing input: PBMCs. As DNA, the CDR3 is TGTGCCAGCAGTTACAGGGGGAGCTACGAGCAGTACTTC. The encoded protein is CASSYRGSYEQYF.